This entry lists 21 T cell receptor beta chains sequenced from one sample in a study of blood T cell repertoires in COVID-19. Method: immunoSEQ multiplex PCR; TCRdb's copy keeps in-frame clones and lacks some. Of roughly 64,000 clones listed, around 84% are singletons. The specimen sequenced was peripheral blood. All receptors come from a woman aged 55-70 years with acute or convalescent COVID-19.

J is TRBJ2-1 and V is TRBV5-1, with D possibly TRBD2 on 6 matching bases. The CDR3 runs 14 residues. V was cut by 2 bases and J by 5 bases, with 11 bases left in between. Germline V gene sequence: CDR1 SGHRS, CDR2 YFSETQ. The CDR3 spells CASSLRGFDNEQFF. CDR3 DNA sequence: TGCGCCAGCAGCTTACGGGGGTTCGACAATGAGCAGTTCTTC.

The chain carries TRBV19 and TRBJ1-2; D gene uncertain. This CDR3 has 15 amino acids. V lost 2 bases to trimming and J lost 4 bases, with 14 bases between them. CDR1 and CDR2 from the germline V gene are LNHDA and SQIVND (reference sequence). The CDR3 DNA sequence: TGTGCCAGTAGTATATATGGGCCCGGTCTCTATGGCTACACCTTC. It yields the protein CASSIYGPGLYGYTF.

The chain recombines TRBV6-5 with TRBJ1-1; D unclear. Germline CDR1 MNHEY, CDR2 SVGAGI. V was clipped by 7 bases and J by 4 bases, with 16 bases between them. The CDR3 length is 14 residues. The CDR3 region has the DNA TGTGCCAGCACCCTTGGCGGGGTTGGCACTGAAGCTTTCTTT. It yields the protein CASTLGGVGTEAFF.

J is TRBJ1-4 and V is TRBV3-1 (or the pseudogene TRBV3-2); D is uncertain. V lost 1 base to trimming and J lost 9 bases, with 9 bases between them. This CDR3 contains 13 residues. Germline-derived CDR1 and CDR2 are LGHDT and YNNKEL (reference sequence). As DNA, the CDR3 is TGTGCCAGCAGCCAAGTCCCGGTGCAAAAACTGTTTTTT. It yields the protein CASSQVPVQKLFF.

The rearrangement joins TRBV4-2 to TRBJ1-1; 9 nucleotides line up with TRBD1. The CDR3 has 15 amino acids. Germline V gene data show CDR1 as LGHNA and CDR2 as YNFKEQ. V lost 3 bases to trimming and J lost 4 bases; unmatched junction nucleotides: 6. DNA of the CDR3: TGTGCCAGCAGCCACCGACAGGGGGAGGCCACTGAAGCTTTCTTT. Translation gives CASSHRQGEATEAFF.

This rearrangement joins TRBV5-4 to TRBJ1-4; 8 bases are a match to TRBD1. Trimming at V came to 0 bases and at J to 3 bases, leaving 4 bases not matched to a gene. The germline CDR1 and CDR2 sequences are SGHNT and YYREEE (reference sequence). CDR3 size: 16 residues. CDR3 region: CASSLGLQGANEKLFF. The CDR3 nucleotides are TGTGCCAGCAGCTTGGGCCTACAGGGGGCTAATGAAAAACTGTTTTTT. Full variable domain (missing parts from reference TRBV5-4 and TRBJ1-4): ETGVTQSPTHLIKTRGQQVTLRCSSQSGHNTVSWYQQALGQGPQFIFQYYREEENGRGNFPPRFSGLQFPNYSSELNVNALELDDSALYLCASSLGLQGANEKLFFGSGTQLSVL.

This sequence joins TRBV5-4 and TRBJ2-1, with a tentative D call TRBD2 (7 bases). Germline V gene sequence: CDR1 SGHNT, CDR2 YYREEE (reference sequence). The CDR3 is 13 residues long. Trimming removed 4 bases at V and 8 bases at J, with 13 bases between. The CDR3 reads CASSGTGRDEQFF. The CDR3 region has the DNA TGTGCCAGCAGCGGAACAGGGAGGGATGAGCAGTTCTTC.

This chain links TRBV19 with TRBJ1-2; TRBD1 matches 7 bases. The CDR3 loop spans 18 amino acids. Germline lookup yields CDR1 LNHDA and CDR2 SQIVND (reference sequence). V was pared by 5 bases and J by 1 base, with 16 bases of the junction left unmatched. The DNA of the CDR3 is TGTGCCAGTAGTCCCCAGGGGGGACAGCGTATAATTAACTATGGCTACACCTTC. Translating it yields CASSPQGGQRIINYGYTF. The full variable domain, its missing parts supplied by reference TRBV19 and TRBJ1-2, is DGGITQSPKYLFRKEGQNVTLSCEQNLNHDAMYWYRQDPGQGLRLIYYSQIVNDFQKGDIAEGYSVSREKKESFPLTVTSAQKNPTAFYLCASSPQGGQRIINYGYTFGSGTRLTVV.

The rearrangement joins TRBV6-4 to TRBJ2-3; TRBD2 matches 9 bases. CDR1 and CDR2 from the germline V gene are MRHNA and SNTAGT. There are 15 residues in the CDR3. Trimming took 0 bases from V and 6 from J; bases not matched to a gene: 4. CDR3 amino acids: CASSDSGGGADTQYF. The CDR3 region has the DNA TGTGCCAGCAGTGACTCTGGCGGGGGGGCGGATACGCAGTATTTT.

A single count supports this clone. J is TRBJ1-1 and V is TRBV30; the D gene is possibly TRBD1 (5 bases). The CDR3 covers 13 residues. V lost 5 bases and J 2 bases, leaving 12 bases between the germline ends. Germline V gene data show CDR1 as GTSNPN and CDR2 as SVGIG (reference sequence). CDR3 in DNA: TGTGCCTGGGAGACTCAGGGAAACACTGAAGCTTTCTTT. Protein product: CAWETQGNTEAFF.

In its sample, this clone was seen a few times. The chain has TRBV7-3 and TRBJ2-3, with 7 bases lining up with TRBD2. The CDR3 length is 15 residues. CDR1 is SGHTA and CDR2 is FQGTGA in the germline V gene. Trimming at V came to 4 bases and at J to 1 base, leaving 5 bases not matched to a gene. The CDR3 DNA reads as TGTGCCAGCAGCTGGCGGGCGGGGGGCACAGATACGCAGTATTTT. This codes for CASSWRAGGTDTQYF.

V is TRBV19 and J is TRBJ2-4; 7 nucleotides match TRBD2. CDR1 LNHDA and CDR2 SQIVND come from the germline V gene (reference sequence). V lost 5 bases and J lost 1; bases outside the gene matches: 5. The CDR3 extends over 15 amino acids. CDR3 nucleotides: TGTGCCAGTAGTCTCGGGGGGACGGCCAAAAACATTCAGTACTTC. It specifies CASSLGGTAKNIQYF.

This chain links TRBV5-1 with TRBJ2-6; 7 nucleotides agree with TRBD1. CDR3 length: 17 amino acids. J lost 4 bases, V lost 5 bases, and 12 bases had no gene match. CDR1 is SGHRS, CDR2 YFSETQ, per germline. CDR3 nucleotide sequence: TGCGCCAGCAGTTCACAGGGGACCGACCTAGGGGCCAACGTCCTGACTTTC. Its translation: CASSSQGTDLGANVLTF.

This clone has a single count. This chain links TRBV6-4 with TRBJ2-2; TRBD1 matches at 9 bases. With 4 bases clipped from V and 5 bases from J, the junction kept 2 bases outside the gene matches. This CDR3 is built from 14 residues. CDR1 and CDR2 (germline): MRHNA, SNTAGT. CDR3 protein: CASSVDRGTGELFF. The CDR3 bases are TGTGCCAGCAGTGTGGACAGGGGTACCGGGGAGCTGTTTTTT.

This clone was observed a few times. The rearrangement uses TRBV12-3 or TRBV12-4 and TRBJ2-3; D unresolved. Trimming took off 6 bases at V and 4 bases at J, with 8 bases between the two ends. CDR3 length: 12 amino acids. The CDR3 DNA reads TGTGCCAGCAGGCTAAGAGCAGATACGCAGTATTTT. As protein: CASRLRADTQYF.

V is TRBV10-2 and J is TRBJ2-2, with TRBD1 matching over 9 bases. Germline V gene lookup returns CDR1 WSHSY and CDR2 SAAADI. Unmatched junction bases numbered 6, after V lost 5 bases and J lost 5 bases. The length of the CDR3 is 15 residues. CDR3: CASSSTGGGTGELFF. The CDR3 coding sequence is TGCGCCAGCAGTAGTACAGGGGGCGGTACCGGGGAGCTGTTTTTT.

The rearrangement links TRBV29-1 to TRBJ1-1, with 10 positions matching TRBD1. V dropped 7 bases and J dropped 0; count of bases not matched to a gene: 5. The length of the CDR3 is 14 residues. The germline V gene encodes CDR1 SQVTM and CDR2 ANQGSEA. The chain's CDR3 is CSARDRGMNTEAFF. The CDR3 DNA follows: TGCAGCGCGAGGGACAGGGGTATGAACACTGAAGCTTTCTTT.

The rearrangement joins TRBV2 to TRBJ2-5; 9 bases are shared with TRBD1. This CDR3 has 13 residues. Germline lookup yields CDR1 SNHLY and CDR2 FYNNEI. Trimming at V came to 8 bases and at J to 3 bases, leaving 4 bases not matched to a gene. The CDR3 loop is CASSGQGKETQYF. The CDR3, as DNA: TGTGCCAGCTCGGGACAGGGCAAAGAGACCCAGTACTTC.

J is TRBJ1-2 and V is TRBV3-1 (or the pseudogene TRBV3-2), with a weak D call TRBD1 (5 bases). The V and J ends lost 5 bases and 8 bases respectively, with 24 bases between them. The germline V gene has CDR1 LGHDT and CDR2 YNNKEL (reference sequence). The CDR3 has 16 amino acids. The CDR3 DNA is TGTGCCAGCAGCGCAAGGTATATAGGGGTAGGAGAGGGCTACACCTTC. Encoded protein: CASSARYIGVGEGYTF.

V and J are TRBV19 and TRBJ1-3, with 11 bases fitting TRBD1. There are 16 residues in the CDR3. Germline loops: CDR1 LNHDA, CDR2 SQIVND (reference sequence). Germline trimming cut 9 bases from V and 0 bases from J; bases unmatched to any gene: 7. CDR3 bases: TGTGCCAGCCGTCCCGGGACAGGGGGCTCTGGAAACACCATATATTTT. It codes for CASRPGTGGSGNTIYF.

The V call is TRBV5-1, the J call TRBJ1-1; D remains ambiguous. Germline assignment: CDR1 SGHRS and CDR2 YFSETQ. Trimming stripped 5 bases from V and 1 base from J, with 15 bases between. This CDR3 has 15 amino acids. This CDR3 reads CASRRGPDPNTEAFF. In nucleotides, the CDR3 is TGCGCCAGCAGGCGCGGCCCCGATCCGAACACTGAAGCTTTCTTT.